One sample yielded the 20 T cell receptor beta chains listed below, sequenced in a study of graft-versus-host responses after intestinal transplantation (TCRdb year 2021). The method behind the library was the immunoSEQ multiplex PCR assay. Held by TCRdb, this immuneACCESS table contains in-frame sequences only and omits some clones. Under half of the omission traces to an unresolved V gene where checked; the cause of the rest is unknown. For this sample the table gives 100,000 or so clones, of which over 80% were detected only once. About 1.1% of the sample is held by the ten biggest clonotypes. Their cognate antigens are unknown. Read against the paper, the sample's time point label means: cells obtained before transplantation from donor or recipient. The source was unstimulated CD8+ T cells sorted from spleen or lymph node cells, collected before transplant. These receptor sequences come from a human donor who was the organ donor for an intestinal transplant.

This chain uses TRBV7-3 with TRBJ2-7; D is possibly TRBD2 (6 bases). The CDR3 loop spans 15 amino acids. Trimming cost V 0 bases and J 5 bases, with 14 bases left between them. Germline V gene data show CDR1 as SGHTA and CDR2 as FQGTGA. The CDR3 DNA reads TGTGCCAGCAGCTTAACCCACGGGGGATTGAACGAGCAGTACTTC. Amino acids: CASSLTHGGLNEQYF.

This clone was detected only once. The chain recombines TRBV11-2 with TRBJ1-6, with D possibly being TRBD1 (5 bases). V lost 0 bases, J lost 8 bases, and 14 bases lay in between. Germline V CDR1 and CDR2: SGHAT, FQNNGV. The CDR3 loop spans 16 amino acids. CDR3 in DNA: TGTGCCAGCAGCTTAGAGATTCCAGGGAGGGATTCACCCCTCCACTTT. This translates into CASSLEIPGRDSPLHF.

V usage is TRBV13 and J usage is TRBJ2-7; 7 nucleotides align to TRBD2. The germline gives CDR1 PRHDT, CDR2 FYEKMQ (reference sequence). V was clipped by 5 bases and J by 4 bases; unmatched bases: 5. The CDR3 extends over 13 amino acids. The CDR3 here is CASSILGGYEQYF. As DNA, the CDR3 is TGTGCCAGCAGCATTCTCGGGGGGTACGAGCAGTACTTC.

The V and J genes are TRBV18 and TRBJ2-2; 9 bases line up with TRBD2. This CDR3 is built from 17 residues. The germline gives CDR1 KGHSH, CDR2 LQKENI. J was trimmed by 5 bases and V by 3 bases; bases with no gene match: 10. The CDR3 here is CASSPIGRLAGTGELFF. CDR3 sequence (DNA): TGTGCCAGCTCACCGATCGGGCGGCTAGCGGGGACCGGGGAGCTGTTTTTT. Using reference TRBV18 and TRBJ2-2 for the parts outside the CDR3, the full variable domain is NAGVMQNPRHLVRRRGQEARLRCSPMKGHSHVYWYRQLPEEGLKFMVYLQKENIIDESGMPKERFSAEFPKEGPSILRIQQVVRGDSAAYFCASSPIGRLAGTGELFFGEGSRLTVL.

The chain has TRBV29-1 and TRBJ1-1, with 8 positions matching TRBD1. Trimming cost V 5 bases and J 1 base; bases outside gene matches: 3. CDR1 is SQVTM and CDR2 is ANQGSEA in the germline V gene. CDR3 length: 13 amino acids. CDR3 sequence (DNA): TGCAGCGTTCAGGGGGCGAGGAACACTGAAGCTTTCTTT. Its protein is CSVQGARNTEAFF.

This chain uses TRBV7-2 with TRBJ2-4, with D perhaps matching TRBD1 (6 bases). Germline CDR1 reads SGHTA; CDR2 reads FQGNSA. This CDR3 is built from 13 residues. With 2 bases removed from V and 9 bases from J, the gap between germline ends came to 11 bases. The CDR3 DNA reads as TGTGCCAGCAGCTTAAAAATACAGGGCATTCAGTACTTC. It is translated as CASSLKIQGIQYF.

J is TRBJ2-2 and V is TRBV29-1; 9 bases line up with TRBD1. The V segment lost 7 bases and the J segment 4 bases; nucleotides outside the gene matches: 1. The length of the CDR3 is 12 residues. Per the germline V gene, CDR1 is SQVTM and CDR2 is ANQGSEA. The DNA of the CDR3 is TGCAGCGGGACAGGGGCCACCGGGGAGCTGTTTTTT. Encoded protein: CSGTGATGELFF.

The chain is built from TRBV28 and TRBJ1-6; D unclear. This CDR3 has 15 residues. V lost 3 bases, J lost 5 bases, and 11 bases lay in between. Germline values: CDR1 MDHEN, CDR2 SYDVKM. The CDR3 region has the DNA TGTGCCAGCAGTTTCCCCGGCGGGGATAATTCACCCCTCCACTTT. This gives the protein CASSFPGGDNSPLHF.

The sample holds one count of this clone. The chain links TRBV27 to TRBJ2-1; no definite D call. The germline CDR1 and CDR2 sequences are MNHEY and SMNVEV (reference sequence). V gave up 2 bases and J gave up 2 bases, with 10 bases separating them. The CDR3 is 15 amino acids. CDR3 protein: CASSLMSGTYNEQFF. The CDR3 nucleotides are TGTGCCAGCAGTTTAATGTCCGGTACCTACAATGAGCAGTTCTTC.

The chain joins TRBV29-1 to TRBJ2-7; 7 bases match TRBD2. The CDR3 extends over 13 amino acids. The germline gives CDR1 SQVTM, CDR2 ANQGSEA. V was pared by 7 bases and J by 9 bases, with 15 bases of the junction left unmatched. The CDR3 nucleotides are TGCAGCGCCATAGGCGGGAGTTCTTATCGGCAGTACTTC. It encodes CSAIGGSSYRQYF.

The chain recombines TRBV15 with TRBJ1-6; D perhaps matches TRBD1 (5 bases). CDR1 and CDR2 (germline): LNHNV, YYDKDF (reference sequence). The CDR3 is made up of 16 amino acids. V was cut by 1 base and J by 6 bases, with 13 bases left in between. CDR3 DNA sequence: TGTGCCACCAGCAGAGGAGCAGGGCGGCCTAATTCACCCCTCCACTTT. This encodes CATSRGAGRPNSPLHF.

The J gene is TRBJ2-7, the V gene TRBV19; TRBD2 aligns across 8 bases. The CDR3 sequence is 15 residues long. CDR1 LNHDA and CDR2 SQIVND come from the germline V gene (reference sequence). J was trimmed by 3 bases and V by 1 base; bases with no gene match: 5. The CDR3: CASSIGSSGIYEQYF. In DNA, the CDR3 is TGTGCCAGTAGTATAGGGAGTAGCGGGATCTACGAGCAGTACTTC. Full variable domain (remainder filled in from reference TRBV19 and TRBJ2-7): DGGITQSPKYLFRKEGQNVTLSCEQNLNHDAMYWYRQDPGQGLRLIYYSQIVNDFQKGDIAEGYSVSREKKESFPLTVTSAQKNPTAFYLCASSIGSSGIYEQYFGPGTRLTVT.

The chain joins TRBV30 to TRBJ1-6; perhaps TRBD1 as D (6 bases). This CDR3 contains 16 residues. V was cut by 3 bases and J by 6 bases, with 18 bases left in between. Germline CDR1 and CDR2: GTSNPN and SVGIG (reference sequence). Here the CDR3 reads CAWSPDRGAGNSPLHF. The CDR3 bases are TGTGCCTGGAGCCCCGACCGGGGGGCCGGTAATTCACCCCTCCACTTT.

The table lists this clone with a count of one. J is TRBJ2-7 and V is TRBV4-1; 8 bases fit TRBD2. This CDR3 has 17 amino acids. Germline assignment: CDR1 MGHRA and CDR2 YSYEKL. Trimming cost V 1 base and J 1 base; bases outside gene matches: 9. CDR3 protein: CASSQAAGLAGSYEQYF. CDR3 in DNA: TGCGCCAGCAGCCAAGCGGCGGGATTAGCGGGGTCCTACGAGCAGTACTTC.

This clone was observed a single time. The chain is built from TRBV7-8 and TRBJ2-7, with a weak D call TRBD2 (6 bases). This CDR3 has 12 amino acids. The germline V gene has CDR1 SGHVS and CDR2 FQNEAQ. V was shortened by 8 bases and J by 5 bases, with 13 bases between the two germline ends. The CDR3 nucleotides read TGTGCCAGCTACGCGGAGGGAAACGAGCAGTACTTC. Its protein product is CASYAEGNEQYF.

The CDR3: CASSKFGYTQYF. CDR3 sequence (DNA): TGCGCCAGCAGTAAGTTCGGGTATACGCAGTATTTT. The chain employs TRBV10-1 and TRBJ2-3; D gene unclear. This CDR3 region has 12 residues. Trimming took 5 bases from V and 7 from J, leaving 10 bases between them. Germline V lookup: CDR1 WNHNN, CDR2 SYGVQD (reference sequence).

V and J are TRBV6-5 and TRBJ2-7; 7 bases match TRBD1. The length of the CDR3 is 15 residues. With 4 bases clipped from V and 4 bases from J, the junction kept 10 bases outside the gene matches. The germline V gene encodes CDR1 MNHEY and CDR2 SVGAGI. CDR3 protein: CASSSRTGQVYEQYF. The DNA for the CDR3 is TGTGCCAGCAGTTCCCGGACAGGACAAGTTTACGAGCAGTACTTC.

This chain connects TRBV4-1 to TRBJ2-7, with D maybe TRBD1 (6 bases). The CDR3 has 15 amino acids. Deletions cut 5 bases from V and 0 bases from J, with 14 bases between. Germline V gives CDR1 MGHRA, CDR2 YSYEKL. The CDR3 loop reads CASSDRQGSSYEQYF. CDR3 in DNA: TGCGCCAGCAGCGATCGGCAGGGGAGCTCCTACGAGCAGTACTTC.

The rearrangement joins TRBV4-3 to TRBJ2-7, with 8 positions matching TRBD1. This CDR3 region has 14 residues. Germline V gives CDR1 LGHNA, CDR2 YSLEER. V trimming: 4 bases; J trimming: 3 bases; junction bases outside the gene matches: 5. The CDR3: CASSLGQGGYEQYF. The DNA for the CDR3 is TGCGCCAGCAGCCTTGGACAGGGAGGCTACGAGCAGTACTTC.

The chain joins TRBV7-9 to TRBJ1-1; perhaps TRBD1 as D (6 bases). The ends were cut back, 1 base at V and 8 bases at J, with 11 bases in the middle. Germline loops: CDR1 SEHNR, CDR2 FQNEAQ (reference sequence). CDR3 length: 13 amino acids. CDR3 DNA: TGTGCCAGCAGCTTAGGGACAGCTCCAGAAGCTTTCTTT. Its protein is CASSLGTAPEAFF.